These 20 T cell receptor beta chains share one sample of origin, sequenced in a study of metastatic and nonmetastatic thyroid tumors. TCRdb re-clonotyped the PCR reads via MiXCR. The sample lists about 82,000 clones, roughly an eighth occurring once. Thyroid surgery took place with no prior treatment in any patient. The sample taken for sequencing was tumor tissue. The receptors originated from a female donor with papillary thyroid cancer or a benign thyroid nodule (not recorded which). Some clones in this sample may be carry-over from other donors' samples.

This clone occurred many times. The V and J genes are TRBV6-1 and TRBJ1-4; D gene uncertain. V was shortened by 6 bases and J by 8 bases, with 13 bases between the two germline ends. Germline lookup yields CDR1 MNHNS and CDR2 SASEGT. This CDR3 is 13 amino acids long. The DNA for the CDR3 is TGTGCCAGCAGCCCGACGGGGAGGGAAAAACTGTTTTTT. Amino acid sequence: CASSPTGREKLFF.

This clone showed up many times. Written as DNA, the CDR3 is TGTGCCAGTTCCCCTAGCGCGTACGAGCAGTACTTC. It is translated as CASSPSAYEQYF. The rearrangement uses TRBV19 and TRBJ2-7; weak D call: TRBD2 (6 bases). This CDR3 has 12 amino acids. V was trimmed by 8 bases and J by 4 bases, leaving 12 bases between them. Germline CDR1 reads LNHDA; CDR2 reads SQIVND (reference sequence). The full variable domain, in which reference TRBV19 and TRBJ2-7 provide the parts outside the CDR3, is DGGITQSPKYLFRKEGQNVTLSCEQNLNHDAMYWYRQDPGQGLRLIYYSQIVNDFQKGDIAEGYSVSREKKESFPLTVTSAQKNPTAFYLCASSPSAYEQYFGPGTRLTVT.

On this clone: Being one base from a much bigger clone, this may be a read error. The chain carries TRBV7-3 and TRBJ2-3; the D is unclear. Germline-derived CDR1 and CDR2 are SGHTA and FQGTGA. This CDR3 spans 15 amino acids. Trimming left V 3 bases short and J 3 bases short, with 13 bases between. The CDR3 DNA follows: TGTGCCAGCAGCTTCGTGACTGCGGTTACAGATACGCAGTATTTT. Amino acid sequence: CASSFVTAVTDTQYF. The complete variable domain, with remaining parts taken from reference TRBV7-3 and TRBJ2-3, reads GAGVSQTPSNKVTEKGKYVELRCDPISGHTALYWYRQSLGQGPEFLIYFQGTGAADDSGLPNDRFFAVRPEGSVSTLKIQRTERGDSAVYLCASSFVTAVTDTQYFGPGTRLTVL.

The V and J genes are TRBV2 and TRBJ2-1; D gene unclear. V dropped 6 bases and J dropped 7 bases, with 10 bases sitting between them. The CDR3 is 12 amino acids. The germline V gene has CDR1 SNHLY and CDR2 FYNNEI. The DNA of the CDR3 is TGTGCCAGCAGCTCGTTGTTAAATGAGCAGTTCTTC. This gives the protein CASSSLLNEQFF.

This clone was counted at least ten times. This sequence joins TRBV19 and TRBJ2-6, with TRBD1 matching over 8 bases. J gave up 4 bases and V 9 bases, and 17 bases lay outside the gene matches. The CDR3 sequence is 18 residues long. The germline V gene encodes CDR1 LNHDA and CDR2 SQIVND (reference sequence). The CDR3 coding sequence is TGTGCCAGCTGCTCAGGGGGCGTCTTTATGACAGGGGCCAACGTCCTGACTTTC. Translating it yields CASCSGGVFMTGANVLTF. Using reference TRBV19 and TRBJ2-6 for the parts outside the CDR3, the full variable domain is DGGITQSPKYLFRKEGQNVTLSCEQNLNHDAMYWYRQDPGQGLRLIYYSQIVNDFQKGDIAEGYSVSREKKESFPLTVTSAQKNPTAFYLCASCSGGVFMTGANVLTFGAGSRLTVL.

This clone was counted ten times or more. The chain is built from TRBV30 and TRBJ2-7, with 7 nucleotides matching TRBD1. The J segment lost 2 bases and the V segment lost 2 bases, leaving 6 bases of the junction unmatched. Germline V lookup: CDR1 GTSNPN, CDR2 SVGIG (reference sequence). The CDR3 consists of 14 residues. The CDR3, as DNA: TGTGCCTGGAGTATCCCAGGACAGGCCTACGAGCAGTACTTC. Its protein is CAWSIPGQAYEQYF.

This clone was seen more than once but under ten times. The sample carries other DNA sequences with the same CDR3. The chain carries TRBV19 and TRBJ1-5; no clear D gene. Germline V CDR1 and CDR2: LNHDA, SQIVND (reference sequence). Trimming stripped 1 base from V and 7 bases from J, with 14 bases between. The CDR3 totals 15 residues. CDR3 in amino acids: CASSIVRAPNQPQHF. For the CDR3, the DNA is TGTGCCAGTAGTATAGTACGGGCCCCTAACCAGCCCCAGCATTTT.

The V and J genes are TRBV3-1 and TRBJ2-1, with D possibly being TRBD1 (6 bases). CDR1 is LGHDT, CDR2 YNNKEL, per germline (reference sequence). The CDR3 is 12 amino acids. Trimming cost V 5 bases and J 10 bases, with 12 bases left between them. The CDR3 reads CASSNTGTEQFF. DNA for the CDR3: TGTGCCAGCAGCAACACCGGGACAGAGCAGTTCTTC.

This clone was counted ten times or more. J is TRBJ2-7 and V is TRBV6-1, with no clear D. V was pared by 5 bases and J by 9 bases, with 14 bases between. The CDR3 has 12 amino acids. In germline, CDR1 is MNHNS, CDR2 SASEGT. CDR3 DNA: TGTGCCAGCAGTCTCCCAGGAACCAGGCAGTACTTC. It yields the protein CASSLPGTRQYF.

This clone was observed many times. The chain uses TRBV19 and TRBJ1-1; 8 nucleotides line up with TRBD1. The CDR3 spans 12 residues. The J segment lost 4 bases and the V segment lost 11 bases, leaving 6 bases of the junction unmatched. Per germline, CDR1 LNHDA and CDR2 SQIVND (reference sequence). The CDR3 protein is CAAGQGSTEAFF. CDR3 DNA: TGTGCCGCCGGACAGGGTAGCACTGAAGCTTTCTTT. The whole variable domain, filled in from reference TRBV19 and TRBJ1-1, reads DGGITQSPKYLFRKEGQNVTLSCEQNLNHDAMYWYRQDPGQGLRLIYYSQIVNDFQKGDIAEGYSVSREKKESFPLTVTSAQKNPTAFYLCAAGQGSTEAFFGQGTRLTVV.

V gene TRBV6-1 combines with J gene TRBJ2-2; 7 bases align to TRBD1. V dropped 5 bases and J dropped 10; count of bases not matched to a gene: 16. The CDR3 has 16 residues. Germline assignment: CDR1 MNHNS and CDR2 SASEGT. Here the CDR3 DNA reads TGTGCCAGCAGTACCAATCCGACAGGGTACATCGCGGAGCTGTTTTTT. This translates into CASSTNPTGYIAELFF.

In this sample, this clone turned up many times. The chain uses TRBV5-1 and TRBJ2-5, with 12 bases fitting TRBD2. After removal of 4 bases from V and 6 bases from J, the junction contained 4 bases not matched to a gene. The CDR3 is 14 amino acids. In germline, CDR1 is SGHRS, CDR2 YFSETQ. CDR3 coding DNA: TGCGCCAGCAGCACGACTAGCGGGAGACAGACCCAGTACTTC. Encoded protein: CASSTTSGRQTQYF.

A word on this clone: This may be a read error, as it is one base from a much larger clone. Other nucleotide sequences in the sample specify the same CDR3. The chain combines TRBV28 with TRBJ2-2; D may correspond to TRBD1 or TRBD2 (5 bases each). This CDR3 is 13 amino acids long. V lost 6 bases, J lost 11 bases, and 16 bases lay in between. Germline V gene sequence: CDR1 MDHEN, CDR2 SYDVKM. The DNA for the CDR3 is TGTGCCAGCAGGGGGACCCCCGGCCGTGAGCTGTTTTTT. Its protein is CASRGTPGRELFF.

This clone showed up many times. The chain has TRBV6-2 or TRBV6-3 and TRBJ2-1, with D hard to call. The CDR3 is 14 residues long. The V and J ends lost 6 bases and 5 bases respectively, with 14 bases between them. Germline-derived CDR1 and CDR2 are MNHEY and SVGEGT. CDR3 sequence (DNA): TGTGCCAGCAGCCTACTGTTTGGAGACAATGAGCAGTTCTTC. Amino acids: CASSLLFGDNEQFF.

This clone was counted at least ten times. V is TRBV9 and J is TRBJ2-5; perhaps TRBD2 as D (6 bases). There are 14 residues in the CDR3. Trimming removed 5 bases from V and 5 bases from J, with 16 bases in between. The V gene's germline CDR1 is SGDLS and CDR2 YYNGEE. The CDR3 DNA follows: TGTGCCAGCAGAGGGCCGGGAGCGGAGGAGACCCAGTACTTC. Residues: CASRGPGAEETQYF.

The chain couples TRBV2 to TRBJ2-2; the D is unclear. The CDR3 is made up of 11 amino acids. CDR1 is SNHLY, CDR2 FYNNEI, per germline. V shed 4 bases and J shed 10 bases, with 7 bases lying between them. The CDR3 reads CASSGSVELFF. CDR3 bases: TGTGCCAGCAGTGGGTCCGTGGAGCTGTTTTTT.

A note on this clone: A much larger clone is a single base away; this may be a read error. The chain is built from TRBV7-2 and TRBJ1-5; D gene uncertain. This CDR3 comprises 13 residues. From germline, CDR1 is SGHTA and CDR2 FQGNSA. V was trimmed by 2 bases and J by 3 bases, leaving 5 bases between them. CDR3 sequence reads: CASSLQINQPQHF. CDR3 in DNA: TGTGCCAGCAGCTTACAGATCAATCAGCCCCAGCATTTT.

Comment on this clone: The junction departs from the called germline gene at one end, perhaps through a read error. J is TRBJ2-7 and V is TRBV3-1; perhaps D is TRBD1 or TRBD2 (5 bases each). This CDR3 comprises 13 residues. The germline CDR1 and CDR2 sequences are LGHDT and YNNKEL (reference sequence). CDR3 region: CASSLGRGCEQYF. The DNA for the CDR3 is TGTGCCAGCAGCCTCGGACGGGGCTGCGAGCAATACTTC.

Many counts were recorded for this clone. The identical CDR3 is also encoded by other nucleotide sequences in the sample. The DNA for the CDR3 is TGCGCCAGCAGCCAAGGTGGGACTCAGACCGGTCAGCCCCAGCATTTT. Translation gives CASSQGGTQTGQPQHF. The chain joins TRBV4-1 to TRBJ1-5; weak D call: TRBD1 (5 bases). CDR3 size: 16 residues. Germline V gene sequence: CDR1 MGHRA, CDR2 YSYEKL. The V and J ends lost 1 base and 6 bases respectively, with 16 bases between them.

The chain is built from TRBV5-1 and TRBJ1-4, with 7 positions matching TRBD1. CDR1 SGHRS and CDR2 YFSETQ come from the germline V gene. J was trimmed by 0 bases and V by 3 bases; bases with no gene match: 2. The CDR3 covers 15 residues. The CDR3 region has the DNA TGCGCCAGCAGCTCCACAGGGGCAACTAATGAAAAACTGTTTTTT. This sequence encodes CASSSTGATNEKLFF.